What follows describes a single TCR beta chain. Sample-barcoded 5' priming and a J-beta primer mix drove a second PCR of about 7 to 12 cycles. From the 5' RACE reads, TCRdb called clonotypes with MiXCR, one entry per CDR3 protein. The sample holds 1.5 million to 2 million distinct CDR3 sequences, roughly 27% seen once. This specimen belongs to a study of blood T cells in healthy people across ages. The germline V gene has CDR1 SGHAT and CDR2 FQNNGV. This CDR3 has 15 residues. V was cut by 5 bases and J by 2 bases, with 15 bases left in between. Sequencing was done on a sample of blood. The chain employs TRBV11-2 and TRBJ1-2, with D maybe TRBD1 (5 bases). The receptor was derived from a woman aged 25 to 45 in good health. This CDR3 is CASSRDGVLNYGYTF. DNA for the CDR3: TGTGCCAGCAGCCGGGACGGGGTTTTAAACTATGGCTACACCTTC.